The TCR beta chain described here comes from a study of shared clonotypes between healthy human individuals. CD45RO-negative cells were positively selected for CCR7, leaving out terminally differentiated effector memory CD45RA+ cells. The method was immunoSEQ multiplex PCR; TCRdb's version includes in-frame clones alone and lacks a portion of them. The repertoire holds over 750,000 clones, approximately 97% seen once, with over 0.2% in the top ten. Germline CDR1 is MGHRA and CDR2 is YSYEKL. The CDR3 contains 14 residues. The V end was cut by 6 bases, the J end by 0 bases, with 10 bases between. The TCR sequence derives from a man younger than 45 in good health. The V gene is TRBV4-1, the J gene TRBJ2-3, with D maybe TRBD2 (6 bases). Sequenced material: naive CD8+ T cells sorted from blood. The CDR3 here is CASSPLASTDTQYF. The CDR3 nucleotides read TGCGCCAGCAGTCCGCTAGCGAGCACAGATACGCAGTATTTT.